This entry lists 5 T cell receptor beta chains sequenced from one sample in a study of Tregs in tolerant kidney transplant recipients. The method was immunoSEQ multiplex PCR; TCRdb's version includes in-frame clones alone and lacks a portion of them. The table has 20,000 to 25,000 clones, 81% seen once. Related graft donors supplied nonmyeloablative bone marrow transplants, and mixed chimerism was transient. The source was CD8+ T cells from blood (PBMCs), collected 6 months after the transplant. These receptors all come from a human patient who received a combined kidney and bone marrow transplant. The graft donor may be the source of some T cells.

CDR3 sequence reads: CASSSLSDTQYF. In nucleotides, the CDR3 is TGTGCCAGCAGCTCCTTGTCGGATACGCAGTATTTT. The rearrangement uses TRBV28 and TRBJ2-3; D gene ambiguous. The CDR3 sequence is 12 residues long. The ends were cut back, 6 bases at V and 6 bases at J, with 10 bases in the middle. Germline loops: CDR1 MDHEN, CDR2 SYDVKM.

The chain uses TRBV7-9 and TRBJ1-2; maybe TRBD1 (5 bases). CDR1 SEHNR and CDR2 FQNEAQ come from the germline V gene (reference sequence). This CDR3 has 17 amino acids. Trimming left V 5 bases short and J 0 bases short, with 19 bases between. The CDR3 bases are TGTGCCAGCAGCCCCCCGTTCGACAGCGAAGCTAACTATGGCTACACCTTC. It is translated as CASSPPFDSEANYGYTF.

The V gene is TRBV5-1, the J gene TRBJ1-2; TRBD1 is a possible D gene (5 bases). The CDR3 has 19 amino acids. Trimming removed 0 bases from V and 2 bases from J, with 23 bases in between. Germline V gene sequence: CDR1 SGHRS, CDR2 YFSETQ. The CDR3 DNA follows: TGCGCCAGCAGCTTGGAGGGAGGGGAGGTCGACTTTTCAAACTATGGCTACACCTTC. It yields the protein CASSLEGGEVDFSNYGYTF.

This chain links TRBV6-5 with TRBJ2-3; possibly TRBD1 for D (5 bases). From germline, CDR1 is MNHEY and CDR2 SVGAGI. V lost 7 bases and J lost 2, with 13 bases in between. The CDR3 spans 14 residues. The CDR3 DNA follows: TGTGCCAGCAACCCCAGGGATGTCACAGATACGCAGTATTTT. Its protein product is CASNPRDVTDTQYF.

This chain connects TRBV7-8 to TRBJ2-5; perhaps TRBD1 as D (5 bases). CDR1 is SGHVS and CDR2 is FQNEAQ in the germline V gene. V lost 5 bases and J 10 bases, leaving 14 bases between the germline ends. The CDR3 consists of 12 residues. The CDR3 DNA is TGTGCCAGCAGCACCCCGACTCAGGGCCAGTACTTC. It yields the protein CASSTPTQGQYF.